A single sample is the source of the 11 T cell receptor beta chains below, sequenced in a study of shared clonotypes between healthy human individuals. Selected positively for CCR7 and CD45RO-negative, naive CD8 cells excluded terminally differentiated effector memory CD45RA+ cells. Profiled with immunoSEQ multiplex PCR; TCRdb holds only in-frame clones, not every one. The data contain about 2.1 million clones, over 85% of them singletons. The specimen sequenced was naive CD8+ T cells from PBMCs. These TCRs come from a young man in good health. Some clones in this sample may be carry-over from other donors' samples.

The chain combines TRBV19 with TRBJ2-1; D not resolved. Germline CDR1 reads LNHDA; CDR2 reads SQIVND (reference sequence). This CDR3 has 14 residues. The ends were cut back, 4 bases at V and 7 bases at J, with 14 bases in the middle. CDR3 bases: TGTGCCAGTAGTACTCAGTTAGCCCAGAATGAGCAGTTCTTC. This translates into CASSTQLAQNEQFF.

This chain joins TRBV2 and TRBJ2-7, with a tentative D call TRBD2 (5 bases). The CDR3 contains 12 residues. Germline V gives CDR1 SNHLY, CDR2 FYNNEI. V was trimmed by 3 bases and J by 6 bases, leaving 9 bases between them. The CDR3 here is CASSELRGEQYF. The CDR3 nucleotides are TGTGCCAGCAGTGAGCTCCGGGGCGAGCAGTACTTC.

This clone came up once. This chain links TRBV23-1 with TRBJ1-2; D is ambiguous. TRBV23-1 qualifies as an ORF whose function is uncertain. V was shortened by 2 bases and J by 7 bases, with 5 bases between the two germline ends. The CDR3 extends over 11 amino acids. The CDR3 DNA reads TGCGCCAGCAGTCAAGAAAGTGGCTACACCTTC. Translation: CASSQESGYTF.

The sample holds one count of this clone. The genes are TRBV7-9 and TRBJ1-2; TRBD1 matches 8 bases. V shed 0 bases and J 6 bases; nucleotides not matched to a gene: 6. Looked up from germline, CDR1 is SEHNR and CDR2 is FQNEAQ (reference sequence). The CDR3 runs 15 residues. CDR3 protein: CASSLAATGENGYTF. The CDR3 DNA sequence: TGTGCCAGCAGCTTAGCCGCGACAGGGGAGAATGGCTACACCTTC.

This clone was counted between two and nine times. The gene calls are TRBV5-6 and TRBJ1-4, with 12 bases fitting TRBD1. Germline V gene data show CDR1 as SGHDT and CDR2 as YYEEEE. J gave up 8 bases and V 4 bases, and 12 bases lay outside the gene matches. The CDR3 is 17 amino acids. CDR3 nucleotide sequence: TGTGCCAGCAGCCAGCAGGGACAGGGGGCTTTTTTCGAAAAACTGTTTTTT. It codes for CASSQQGQGAFFEKLFF.

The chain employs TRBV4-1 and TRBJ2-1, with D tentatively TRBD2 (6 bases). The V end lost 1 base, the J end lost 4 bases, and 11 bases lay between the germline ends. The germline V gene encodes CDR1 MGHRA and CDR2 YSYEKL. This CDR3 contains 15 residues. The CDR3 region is CASSQVGDFYNEQFF. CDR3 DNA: TGCGCCAGCAGCCAAGTGGGGGACTTTTACAATGAGCAGTTCTTC.

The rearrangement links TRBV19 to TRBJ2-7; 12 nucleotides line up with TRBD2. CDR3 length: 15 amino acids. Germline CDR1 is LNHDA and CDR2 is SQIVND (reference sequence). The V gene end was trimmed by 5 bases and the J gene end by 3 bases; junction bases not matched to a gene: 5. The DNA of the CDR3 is TGTGCCAGTAGTCCCCGGACTAGCGGGAACTACGAGCAGTACTTC. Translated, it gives CASSPRTSGNYEQYF.

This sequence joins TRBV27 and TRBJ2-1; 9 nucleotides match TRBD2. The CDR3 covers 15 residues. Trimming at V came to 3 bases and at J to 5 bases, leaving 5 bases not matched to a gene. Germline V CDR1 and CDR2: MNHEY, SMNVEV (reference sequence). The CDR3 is CASSFGSGSNNEQFF. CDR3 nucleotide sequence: TGTGCCAGCAGTTTTGGTAGCGGGAGTAACAATGAGCAGTTCTTC.

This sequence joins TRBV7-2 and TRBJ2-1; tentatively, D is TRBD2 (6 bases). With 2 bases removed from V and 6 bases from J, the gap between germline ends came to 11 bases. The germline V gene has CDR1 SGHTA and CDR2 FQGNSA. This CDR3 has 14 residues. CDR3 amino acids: CASSLLAKGNEQFF. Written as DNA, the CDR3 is TGTGCCAGCAGCTTACTAGCGAAGGGCAATGAGCAGTTCTTC.

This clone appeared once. CDR3 region: CASSSVWNQEEKLFF. The CDR3 DNA sequence: TGTGCCAGCAGCTCGGTCTGGAACCAAGAGGAAAAACTGTTTTTT. The chain links TRBV27 to TRBJ1-4; D is unresolved. Germline lookup yields CDR1 MNHEY and CDR2 SMNVEV (reference sequence). Deletions cut 6 bases from V and 8 bases from J, with 19 bases between. This CDR3 has 15 amino acids.

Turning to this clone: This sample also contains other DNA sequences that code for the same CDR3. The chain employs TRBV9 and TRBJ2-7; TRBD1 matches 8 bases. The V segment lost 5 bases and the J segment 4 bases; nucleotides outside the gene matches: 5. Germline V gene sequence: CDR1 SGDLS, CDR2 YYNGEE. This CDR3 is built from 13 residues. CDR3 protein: CASSEGQAYEQYF. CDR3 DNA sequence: TGTGCCAGCAGTGAGGGACAGGCTTACGAGCAGTACTTC.